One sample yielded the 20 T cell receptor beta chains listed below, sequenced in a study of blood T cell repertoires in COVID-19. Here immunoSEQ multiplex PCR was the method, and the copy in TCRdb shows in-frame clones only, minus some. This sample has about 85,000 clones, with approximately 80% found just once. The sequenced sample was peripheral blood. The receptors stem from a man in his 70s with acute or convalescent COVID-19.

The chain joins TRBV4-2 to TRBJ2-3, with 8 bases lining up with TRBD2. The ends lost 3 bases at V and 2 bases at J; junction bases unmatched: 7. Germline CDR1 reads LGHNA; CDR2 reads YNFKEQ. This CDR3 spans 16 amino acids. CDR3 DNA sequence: TGTGCCAGCAGCCAGGGGACTAGAGCCTCCACAGATACGCAGTATTTT. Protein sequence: CASSQGTRASTDTQYF.

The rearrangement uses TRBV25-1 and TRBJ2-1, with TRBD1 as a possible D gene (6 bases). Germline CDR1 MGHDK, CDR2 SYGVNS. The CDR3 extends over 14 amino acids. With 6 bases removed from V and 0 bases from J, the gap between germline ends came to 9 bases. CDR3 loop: CASRTGSSYNEQFF. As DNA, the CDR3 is TGTGCCAGCAGAACAGGGAGCTCCTACAATGAGCAGTTCTTC.

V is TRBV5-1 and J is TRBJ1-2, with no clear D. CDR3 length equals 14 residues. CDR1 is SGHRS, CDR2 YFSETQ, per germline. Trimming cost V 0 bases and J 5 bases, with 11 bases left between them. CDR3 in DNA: TGCGCCAGCAGCTTGGCCCCACAGTTTTATGGCTACACCTTC. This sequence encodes CASSLAPQFYGYTF.

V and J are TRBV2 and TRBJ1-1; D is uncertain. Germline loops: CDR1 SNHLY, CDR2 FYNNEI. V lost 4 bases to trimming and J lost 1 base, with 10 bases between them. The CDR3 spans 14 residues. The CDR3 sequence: CASSVFPRNTEAFF. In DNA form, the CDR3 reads TGTGCCAGCAGTGTTTTCCCGAGGAACACTGAAGCTTTCTTT.

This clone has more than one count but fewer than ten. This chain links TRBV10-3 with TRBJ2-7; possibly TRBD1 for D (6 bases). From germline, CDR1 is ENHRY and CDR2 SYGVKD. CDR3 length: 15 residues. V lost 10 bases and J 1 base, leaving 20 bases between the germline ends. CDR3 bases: TGTGCCACAGGGCAGGGGCTCGAATTTTCCTACGAGCAGTACTTC. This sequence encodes CATGQGLEFSYEQYF.

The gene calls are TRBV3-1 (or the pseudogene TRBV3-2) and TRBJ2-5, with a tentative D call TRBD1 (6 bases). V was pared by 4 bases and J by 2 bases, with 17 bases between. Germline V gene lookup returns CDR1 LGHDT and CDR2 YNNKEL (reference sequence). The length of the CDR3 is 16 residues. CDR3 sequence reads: CASSPRRRGNQETQYF. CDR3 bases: TGTGCCAGCAGCCCCCGGCGCAGGGGAAATCAAGAGACCCAGTACTTC.

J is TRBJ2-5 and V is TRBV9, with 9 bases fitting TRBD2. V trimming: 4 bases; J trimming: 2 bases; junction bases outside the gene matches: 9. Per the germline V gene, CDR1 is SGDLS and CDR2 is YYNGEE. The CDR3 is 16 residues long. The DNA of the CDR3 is TGTGCCAGCAGCCCAGGGGCGGGGGGGCGTCAAGAGACCCAGTACTTC. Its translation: CASSPGAGGRQETQYF. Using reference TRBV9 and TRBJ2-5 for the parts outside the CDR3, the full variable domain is DSGVTQTPKHLITATGQRVTLRCSPRSGDLSVYWYQQSLDQGLQFLIQYYNGEERAKGNILERFSAQQFPDLHSELNLSSLELGDSALYFCASSPGAGGRQETQYFGPGTRLLVL.

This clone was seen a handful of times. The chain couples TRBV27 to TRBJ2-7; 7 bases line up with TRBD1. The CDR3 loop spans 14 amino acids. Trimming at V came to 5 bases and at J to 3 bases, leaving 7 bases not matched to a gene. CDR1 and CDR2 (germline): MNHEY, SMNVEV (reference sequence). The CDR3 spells CASSVGQSFYEQYF. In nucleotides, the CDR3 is TGTGCCAGCAGTGTGGGACAGAGTTTCTACGAGCAGTACTTC.

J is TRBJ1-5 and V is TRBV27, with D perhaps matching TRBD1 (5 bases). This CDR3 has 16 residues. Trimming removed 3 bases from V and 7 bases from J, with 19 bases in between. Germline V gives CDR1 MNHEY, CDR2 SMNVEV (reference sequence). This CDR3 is CASSFQDNLGIQPQHF. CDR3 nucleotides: TGTGCCAGCAGTTTCCAGGACAATTTAGGAATCCAGCCCCAGCATTTT.

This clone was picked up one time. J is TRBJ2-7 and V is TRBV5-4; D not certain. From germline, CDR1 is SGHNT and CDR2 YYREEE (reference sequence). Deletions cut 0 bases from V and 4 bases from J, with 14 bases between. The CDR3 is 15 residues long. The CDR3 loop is CASSLGQVSAYEQYF. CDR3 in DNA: TGTGCCAGCAGCTTGGGCCAGGTTTCTGCGTACGAGCAGTACTTC.

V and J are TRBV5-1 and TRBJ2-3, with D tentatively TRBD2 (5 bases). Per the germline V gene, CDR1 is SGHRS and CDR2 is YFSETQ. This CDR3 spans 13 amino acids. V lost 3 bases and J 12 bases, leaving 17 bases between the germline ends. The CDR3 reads CASSSDYRALQYF. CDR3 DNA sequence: TGCGCCAGCAGCTCCGACTACCGGGCCCTTCAGTATTTT. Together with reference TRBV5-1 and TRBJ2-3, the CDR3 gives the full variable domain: KAGVTQTPRYLIKTRGQQVTLSCSPISGHRSVSWYQQTPGQGLQFLFEYFSETQRNKGNFPGRFSGRQFSNSRSEMNVSTLELGDSALYLCASSSDYRALQYFGPGTRLTVL.

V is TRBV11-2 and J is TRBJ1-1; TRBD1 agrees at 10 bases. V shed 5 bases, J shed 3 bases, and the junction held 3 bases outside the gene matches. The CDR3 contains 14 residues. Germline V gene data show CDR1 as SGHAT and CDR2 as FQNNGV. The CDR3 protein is CASSPGTGDTEAFF. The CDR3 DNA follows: TGTGCCAGCAGCCCCGGGACAGGGGACACTGAAGCTTTCTTT.

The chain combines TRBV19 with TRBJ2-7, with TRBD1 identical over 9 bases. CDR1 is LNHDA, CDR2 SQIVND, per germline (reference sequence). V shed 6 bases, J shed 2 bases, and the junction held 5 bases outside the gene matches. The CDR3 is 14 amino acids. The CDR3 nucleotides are TGTGCCAGTAGCGAGGACAGGGGTACCTACGAGCAGTACTTC. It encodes CASSEDRGTYEQYF.

The DNA of the CDR3 is TGTGCCAGCAGCTTGTGGACTAGCAACACAGATACGCAGTATTTT. Protein: CASSLWTSNTDTQYF. The genes are TRBV7-2 and TRBJ2-3; 8 nucleotides match TRBD2. J gave up 2 bases and V 3 bases, and 4 bases lay outside the gene matches. Germline lookup yields CDR1 SGHTA and CDR2 FQGNSA. The length of the CDR3 is 15 residues.

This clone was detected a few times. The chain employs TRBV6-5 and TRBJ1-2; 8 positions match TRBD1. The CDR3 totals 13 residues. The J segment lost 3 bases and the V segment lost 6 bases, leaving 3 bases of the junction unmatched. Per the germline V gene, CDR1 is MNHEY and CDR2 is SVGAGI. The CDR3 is CASRADRDYGYTF. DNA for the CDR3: TGTGCCAGCAGAGCGGACAGGGACTATGGCTACACCTTC.

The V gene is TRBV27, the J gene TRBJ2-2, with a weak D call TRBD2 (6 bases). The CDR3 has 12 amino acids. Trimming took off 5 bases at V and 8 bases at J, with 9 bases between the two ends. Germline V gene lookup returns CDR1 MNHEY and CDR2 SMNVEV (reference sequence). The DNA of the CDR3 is TGTGCCAGCAGTCCAGGAGGGGGGGAGCTGTTTTTT. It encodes CASSPGGGELFF.

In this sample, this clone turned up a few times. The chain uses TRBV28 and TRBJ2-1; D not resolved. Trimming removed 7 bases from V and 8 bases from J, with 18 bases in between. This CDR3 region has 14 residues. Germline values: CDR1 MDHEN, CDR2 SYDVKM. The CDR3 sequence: CASTLGFNGHEQFF. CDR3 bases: TGTGCCAGCACCTTGGGCTTCAATGGCCATGAGCAGTTCTTC.

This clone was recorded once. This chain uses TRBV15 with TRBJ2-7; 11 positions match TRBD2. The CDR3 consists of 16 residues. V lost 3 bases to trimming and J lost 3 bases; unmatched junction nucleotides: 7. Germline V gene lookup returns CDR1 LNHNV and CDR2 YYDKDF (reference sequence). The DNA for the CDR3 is TGTGCCACCAGCAGGGGGTTTACTAGCGGGGGCTACGAGCAGTACTTC. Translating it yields CATSRGFTSGGYEQYF.

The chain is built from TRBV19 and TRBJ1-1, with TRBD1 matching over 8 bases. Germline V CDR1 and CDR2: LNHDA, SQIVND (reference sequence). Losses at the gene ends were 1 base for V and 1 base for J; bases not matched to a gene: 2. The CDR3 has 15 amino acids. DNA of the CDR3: TGTGCCAGTAGTATAGGGACAGGGTCGAACACTGAAGCTTTCTTT. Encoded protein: CASSIGTGSNTEAFF. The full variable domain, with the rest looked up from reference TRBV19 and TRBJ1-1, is DGGITQSPKYLFRKEGQNVTLSCEQNLNHDAMYWYRQDPGQGLRLIYYSQIVNDFQKGDIAEGYSVSREKKESFPLTVTSAQKNPTAFYLCASSIGTGSNTEAFFGQGTRLTVV.

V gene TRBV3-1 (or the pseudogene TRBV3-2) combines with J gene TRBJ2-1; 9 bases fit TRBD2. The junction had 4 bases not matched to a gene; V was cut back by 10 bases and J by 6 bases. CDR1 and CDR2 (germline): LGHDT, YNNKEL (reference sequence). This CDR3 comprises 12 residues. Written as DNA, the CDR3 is TGTGCCACCGCGGGGGGGGGCAATGAGCAGTTCTTC. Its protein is CATAGGGNEQFF.